Below are 18 T cell receptor beta chains sequenced from a single sample in a study of chemoradiotherapy in HPV16-positive cancers. Repertoires were generated with immunoSEQ multiplex PCR, while TCRdb's copy carries only in-frame clones and drops some. Here the sample spans thousands of clones, approximately 75% being singletons. Sample: tumor tissue, taken from a patient who underwent chemoradiotherapy. These receptor sequences come from a human donor with HPV-associated anogenital cancer.

This clone is hyperexpanded (1% or more) in the sample. The V and J genes are TRBV14 and TRBJ2-1, with D perhaps TRBD2 (6 bases). Trimming removed 10 bases at V and 5 bases at J, with 15 bases between. CDR1 and CDR2 from the germline V gene are SGHDN and FVKESK. The CDR3 spans 13 residues. The CDR3 spells CATRPGTHNEQFF. The CDR3 DNA reads as TGTGCCACCCGCCCCGGGACTCACAATGAGCAGTTCTTC. Variable domain in full (rest from reference TRBV14 and TRBJ2-1): EAGVTQFPSHSVIEKGQTVTLRCDPISGHDNLYWYRRVMGKEIKFLLHFVKESKQDESGMPNNRFLAERTGGTYSTLKVQPAELEDSGVYFCATRPGTHNEQFFGPGTRLTVL.

The chain has TRBV10-2 and TRBJ2-1; D possibly corresponds to TRBD1 (5 bases). Deletions cut 10 bases from V and 2 bases from J, with 12 bases between. CDR3 length: 13 residues. Germline CDR1 reads WSHSY; CDR2 reads SAAADI. Here the CDR3 reads CATSTETYNEQFF. The CDR3 region has the DNA TGCGCCACTTCGACAGAGACCTACAATGAGCAGTTCTTC.

The chain employs TRBV11-3 and TRBJ2-5; 13 nucleotides match TRBD2. The tail of the sequence fits TRBJ2-7 better, so the J call may be wrong. The CDR3 has 15 amino acids. The V gene's germline CDR1 is SGHNT and CDR2 YENEEA. The CDR3 bases are TGTGCCAGCAGCTCGACTAGCGGGGGGATCTACGAGCAGTACTTC. This sequence encodes CASSSTSGGIYEQYF.

In its sample, this clone was seen a few times. The rearrangement uses TRBV6-4 and TRBJ2-1; D gene ambiguous. The germline V gene encodes CDR1 MRHNA and CDR2 SNTAGT. V was cut by 2 bases and J by 4 bases, with 6 bases left in between. There are 13 residues in the CDR3. In nucleotides, the CDR3 is TGTGCCAGCAGTGACAGGGCTTACAATGAGCAGTTCTTC. It encodes CASSDRAYNEQFF.

V gene TRBV7-9 combines with J gene TRBJ2-3; D is possibly TRBD1 (6 bases). CDR1 SEHNR and CDR2 FQNEAQ come from the germline V gene (reference sequence). V lost 3 bases and J lost 3, with 13 bases in between. CDR3 length equals 15 residues. The CDR3 sequence: CASSFGGQRTDTQYF. In DNA, the CDR3 is TGTGCCAGCAGCTTCGGTGGACAGAGGACAGATACGCAGTATTTT.

The chain carries TRBV5-1 and TRBJ2-7; 12 bases match TRBD2. J was trimmed by 2 bases and V by 2 bases; bases with no gene match: 8. This CDR3 contains 17 residues. The germline CDR1 and CDR2 sequences are SGHRS and YFSETQ. CDR3 in DNA: TGCGCCAGCAGCTTTGAACTAGCGGGAGGAGGCCCCTACGAGCAGTACTTC. Residues: CASSFELAGGGPYEQYF.

The chain is built from TRBV5-5 and TRBJ2-3; 11 bases map to TRBD2. Germline trimming cut 3 bases from V and 5 bases from J; bases unmatched to any gene: 2. Germline loops: CDR1 SGHKS, CDR2 YYEKEE (reference sequence). This CDR3 contains 14 residues. Here the CDR3 reads CASSSGLAGDTQYF. The DNA of the CDR3 is TGTGCCAGCAGCTCCGGACTAGCGGGAGATACGCAGTATTTT.

The chain uses TRBV12-2 and TRBJ2-7; the DNA was not used to check the table's D call, TRBD1. TRBV12-2 constitutes a pseudogene. This CDR3 region has 15 residues. CDR3 bases: TGTGCAAGTCGCTTAGTTGTCAGGCTCCCCTACGAGCAGTACTTC. It specifies CASRLVVRLPYEQYF.

On this clone: The junction differs from germline at one of its ends, possibly a read error. V gene TRBV30 combines with J gene TRBJ2-5; 11 bases match TRBD2. This CDR3 region has 15 residues. Germline-derived CDR1 and CDR2 are GTSNPN and SVGIG (reference sequence). CDR3 nucleotides: TGTGCCTGGAGTAAAAGTACTAGCGGGAGTAGCCCTAAGGACTTC. This translates into CAWSKSTSGSSPKDF.

This clone was seen just once. The V and J genes are TRBV10-2 and TRBJ2-7; D unclear. Trimming left V 4 bases short and J 4 bases short, with 8 bases between. Per germline, CDR1 WSHSY and CDR2 SAAADI. CDR3 length equals 12 residues. The CDR3 region has the DNA TGCGCCAGCAGTGTAAGCCTATACGAGCAGTACTTC. The encoded protein is CASSVSLYEQYF.

The chain couples TRBV9 to TRBJ2-1; D is uncertain. Germline V gives CDR1 SGDLS, CDR2 YYNGEE. CDR3 size: 16 residues. Trimming stripped 4 bases from V and 4 bases from J, with 18 bases between. The chain's CDR3 is CASSPRTMRAYNEQFF. Here the CDR3 DNA reads TGTGCCAGCAGCCCGAGGACGATGAGAGCTTACAATGAGCAGTTCTTC.

The chain joins TRBV29-1 to TRBJ2-7, with a possible D match to TRBD1 (8 bases). Germline V CDR1 and CDR2: SQVTM, ANQGSEA. The V end lost 5 bases, the J end lost 3 bases, and 23 bases lay between the germline ends. The CDR3 covers 16 residues. CDR3 DNA: TGCAGCGTTCTATCTAGCGGACAGGGAGAGAACTACGAGCAGTACTTC. It translates to CSVLSSGQGENYEQYF.

Sample share makes this clone large. The rearrangement links TRBV6-1 to TRBJ1-2; 7 positions match TRBD1. The CDR3 sequence is 15 residues long. Losses at the gene ends were 3 bases for V and 6 bases for J; bases not matched to a gene: 10. The germline CDR1 and CDR2 sequences are MNHNS and SASEGT. Written as DNA, the CDR3 is TGTGCCAGCAGTGATCCCCAGGGGGGGGGCGATGGCTACACCTTC. This codes for CASSDPQGGGDGYTF.

V is TRBV11-2 and J is TRBJ2-6, with 13 bases that match TRBD2. Trimming at V came to 5 bases and at J to 1 base, leaving 8 bases not matched to a gene. Germline-derived CDR1 and CDR2 are SGHAT and FQNNGV. The CDR3 extends over 19 amino acids. DNA of the CDR3: TGTGCCAGCAGCCCGCGACCACTAGCGGGAGGGTCTGGGGCCAACGTCCTGACTTTC. This encodes CASSPRPLAGGSGANVLTF.

The V gene is TRBV2, the J gene TRBJ2-7; TRBD1 might be the D (6 bases). V was clipped by 4 bases and J by 3 bases, with 10 bases between them. The CDR3 is 13 amino acids. The germline V gene has CDR1 SNHLY and CDR2 FYNNEI. The CDR3 region has the DNA TGTGCCAGCAGTGGAGGACAGCACTACGAGCAGTACTTC. Protein product: CASSGGQHYEQYF.

The chain joins TRBV6-5 to TRBJ2-5; D unclear. The CDR3 is 14 amino acids. Trimming took off 2 bases at V and 1 base at J, with 8 bases between the two ends. From germline, CDR1 is MNHEY and CDR2 SVGAGI. The CDR3 region is CASSYQPTQETQYF. The CDR3 DNA follows: TGTGCCAGCAGTTACCAACCCACCCAAGAGACCCAGTACTTC.

The rearrangement uses TRBV4-1 and TRBJ2-3; a weak D match, TRBD2 (6 bases). This CDR3 comprises 18 residues. Germline V gene lookup returns CDR1 MGHRA and CDR2 YSYEKL. The V end lost 0 bases, the J end lost 0 bases, and 16 bases lay between the germline ends. CDR3: CASSQDYGGATSTDTQYF. CDR3 nucleotides: TGCGCCAGCAGCCAAGATTACGGGGGAGCCACTAGCACAGATACGCAGTATTTT.

CDR3 DNA: TGTGCCAGCTCACCACCGGGTAGTGTGAACATTCAGTACTTC. Amino acid sequence: CASSPPGSVNIQYF. The chain uses TRBV18 and TRBJ2-4; the D is unclear. The length of the CDR3 is 14 residues. CDR1 is KGHSH and CDR2 is LQKENI in the germline V gene. V lost 0 bases to trimming and J lost 7 bases, with 10 bases between them.